One and the same sample provided the 29 T cell receptor beta chains below, sequenced in a study of circulating and synovial CD4+ cells in juvenile arthritis. The protocol was immunoSEQ multiplex PCR, while the TCRdb copy is restricted to in-frame clones and leaves out a portion. The sample lists around 14,000 clones, approximately 80% occurring once. The sequencing input was CD4+ T cells from synovial fluid. The receptors were gathered from a human patient with juvenile idiopathic arthritis. Some clones in this sample may be carry-over from other donors' samples.

This chain connects TRBV18 to TRBJ1-1; a weak D match, TRBD1 (5 bases). CDR1 is KGHSH, CDR2 LQKENI, per germline. The V end lost 4 bases, the J end lost 4 bases, and 10 bases lay between the germline ends. The CDR3 sequence is 13 residues long. This chain's CDR3 is CASSLQGGTEAFF. The DNA for the CDR3 is TGTGCCAGCTCACTGCAGGGAGGCACTGAAGCTTTCTTT.

This rearrangement joins TRBV10-3 to TRBJ2-3; D remains ambiguous. The germline V gene encodes CDR1 ENHRY and CDR2 SYGVKD. V was cut by 3 bases and J by 5 bases, with 6 bases left in between. This CDR3 contains 12 residues. The CDR3 DNA follows: TGTGCCATCAGTGATATCGTAGATACGCAGTATTTT. This codes for CAISDIVDTQYF.

The CDR3 is CASSLNSQISTDTQYF. The CDR3 DNA sequence: TGCGCCAGCAGCTTGAACAGCCAAATTAGCACAGATACGCAGTATTTT. V is TRBV5-1 and J is TRBJ2-3; D unresolved. The CDR3 is 16 amino acids. The germline gives CDR1 SGHRS, CDR2 YFSETQ. V was pared by 1 base and J by 0 bases, with 12 bases between.

This chain connects TRBV2 to TRBJ2-7; D gene uncertain. V was shortened by 6 bases and J by 6 bases, with 12 bases between the two germline ends. The germline CDR1 and CDR2 sequences are SNHLY and FYNNEI. This CDR3 comprises 12 residues. Written as DNA, the CDR3 is TGTGCCAGCAGAAGAGACATCCTCGAGCAGTACTTC. This codes for CASRRDILEQYF.

This clone was counted between two and nine times. V is TRBV14 and J is TRBJ2-5; a possible D gene is TRBD2 (7 bases). The CDR3 length is 13 residues. CDR1 is SGHDN, CDR2 FVKESK, per germline. Trimming removed 4 bases at V and 4 bases at J, with 10 bases between. The CDR3 sequence: CASSRGGTETQYF. The CDR3 region has the DNA TGTGCCAGCAGCCGGGGGGGCACAGAGACCCAGTACTTC.

The chain is built from TRBV29-1 and TRBJ2-7, with D perhaps TRBD1 (6 bases). V was shortened by 6 bases and J by 0 bases, with 18 bases between the two germline ends. The CDR3 is made up of 15 amino acids. From germline, CDR1 is SQVTM and CDR2 ANQGSEA. CDR3 sequence (DNA): TGCAGCGTCCTGGGAAGGGACACCCACTCCTACGAGCAGTACTTC. Protein sequence: CSVLGRDTHSYEQYF.

V gene TRBV30 combines with J gene TRBJ2-7; 8 bases line up with TRBD1. Germline V gene lookup returns CDR1 GTSNPN and CDR2 SVGIG (reference sequence). The ends lost 8 bases at V and 3 bases at J; junction bases unmatched: 9. This CDR3 contains 13 residues. This CDR3 reads CAGVDRDNYEQYF. In DNA form, the CDR3 reads TGTGCCGGGGTGGACAGGGATAACTACGAGCAGTACTTC.

As to this clone: Mismatch with germline at one junction end may stem from a read error. The identical CDR3 is also encoded by other nucleotide sequences in the sample. The rearrangement joins TRBV7-9 to TRBJ1-6, with a tentative D call TRBD1 (5 bases). CDR3 size: 14 residues. From germline, CDR1 is SEHNR and CDR2 FQNEAQ (reference sequence). In DNA, the CDR3 is TGTGCCACCCAGGGAATTCTGCGTAATTCCCCCCTCCACTTT. Protein: CATQGILRNSPLHF.

V and J are TRBV6-1 and TRBJ2-7; D unresolved. The germline gives CDR1 MNHNS, CDR2 SASEGT. V was clipped by 7 bases and J by 0 bases, with 10 bases between them. This CDR3 has 13 residues. The CDR3 protein is CASILADSYEQYF. The DNA for the CDR3 is TGTGCCAGCATATTGGCTGACTCCTACGAGCAGTACTTC.

The chain has TRBV5-1 and TRBJ2-2; 8 bases align to TRBD2. J lost 0 bases, V lost 5 bases, and 3 bases had no gene match. CDR1 and CDR2 from the germline V gene are SGHRS and YFSETQ. This CDR3 is built from 15 residues. In nucleotides, the CDR3 is TGCGCCAGCAGGTCCGGGGGGGCGAACACCGGGGAGCTGTTTTTT. It translates to CASRSGGANTGELFF.

The V call is TRBV19, the J call TRBJ1-2; D possibly corresponds to TRBD1 (6 bases). The CDR3 is 13 amino acids. In germline, CDR1 is LNHDA, CDR2 SQIVND (reference sequence). V lost 6 bases to trimming and J lost 2 bases, with 10 bases between them. The CDR3 region has the DNA TGTGCCAGTAGCCACGGACAGAACTATGGCTACACCTTC. This encodes CASSHGQNYGYTF.

The chain is built from TRBV7-2 and TRBJ1-5; TRBD1 is a possible D gene (6 bases). CDR3 length: 17 amino acids. V was clipped by 1 base and J by 2 bases, with 15 bases between them. Germline V gene lookup returns CDR1 SGHTA and CDR2 FQGNSA. The CDR3 DNA reads as TGTGCCAGCAGCTTAGGGGTTGGGGGCGGCGGCAATCAGCCCCAGCATTTT. It specifies CASSLGVGGGGNQPQHF.

The chain has TRBV30 and TRBJ1-1; D might be TRBD1 (5 bases). CDR3 length: 14 amino acids. The ends were cut back, 5 bases at V and 2 bases at J, with 15 bases in the middle. Germline CDR1 GTSNPN, CDR2 SVGIG (reference sequence). The CDR3 loop reads CAWDLSGGNTEAFF. The CDR3 DNA sequence: TGTGCCTGGGATTTGTCGGGGGGAAACACTGAAGCTTTCTTT.

The chain employs TRBV2 and TRBJ1-1, with 7 bases identical to TRBD1. In germline, CDR1 is SNHLY, CDR2 FYNNEI. After removal of 9 bases from V and 3 bases from J, the junction contained 13 bases not matched to a gene. CDR3 length: 15 amino acids. CDR3 bases: TGTGCCAGATCTCAGGGGGACTTCGCATACACTGAAGCTTTCTTT. It yields the protein CARSQGDFAYTEAFF.

The rearrangement joins TRBV11-2 to TRBJ1-1; no clear D. V dropped 5 bases and J dropped 7 bases, with 14 bases sitting between them. Germline V gene data show CDR1 as SGHAT and CDR2 as FQNNGV. This CDR3 is built from 13 residues. CDR3 sequence: CASSPPINLEAFF. The CDR3 DNA reads TGTGCCAGCAGCCCCCCTATTAACCTTGAAGCTTTCTTT. Using reference TRBV11-2 and TRBJ1-1 for the parts outside the CDR3, the full variable domain is EAGVAQSPRYKIIEKRQSVAFWCNPISGHATLYWYQQILGQGPKLLIQFQNNGVVDDSQLPKDRFSAERLKGVDSTLKIQPAKLEDSAVYLCASSPPINLEAFFGQGTRLTVV.

V and J are TRBV30 and TRBJ1-1; no reliable D call. V was trimmed by 4 bases and J by 5 bases, leaving 11 bases between them. Looked up from germline, CDR1 is GTSNPN and CDR2 is SVGIG (reference sequence). This CDR3 has 12 amino acids. The CDR3 loop reads CAWNPGETEAFF. In DNA, the CDR3 is TGTGCCTGGAATCCGGGAGAGACTGAAGCTTTCTTT. Full variable domain (rest looked up from reference TRBV30 and TRBJ1-1): SQTIHQWPATLVQPVGSPLSLECTVEGTSNPNLYWYRQAAGRGLQLLFYSVGIGQISSEVPQNLSASRPQDRQFILSSKKLLLSDSGFYLCAWNPGETEAFFGQGTRLTVV.

This chain joins TRBV7-9 and TRBJ1-3; no reliable D call. V was trimmed by 1 base and J by 4 bases, leaving 8 bases between them. This CDR3 region has 14 residues. Germline V lookup: CDR1 SEHNR, CDR2 FQNEAQ (reference sequence). The CDR3 coding sequence is TGTGCCAGCAGCTTAGGGGCTGAGGGAAACACCATATATTTT. Translated, it gives CASSLGAEGNTIYF. Full variable domain (rest looked up from reference TRBV7-9 and TRBJ1-3): DTGVSQNPRHKITKRGQNVTFRCDPISEHNRLYWYRQTLGQGPEFLTYFQNEAQLEKSRLLSDRFSAERPKGSFSTLEIQRTEQGDSAMYLCASSLGAEGNTIYFGEGSWLTVV.

This chain uses TRBV5-1 with TRBJ2-1, with D unresolved. This CDR3 has 13 residues. The V gene's germline CDR1 is SGHRS and CDR2 YFSETQ. V was pared by 3 bases and J by 9 bases, with 13 bases between. The CDR3 DNA reads as TGCGCCAGCAGCTGGTATCGTATGAGTGAGCAGTTCTTC. It translates to CASSWYRMSEQFF.

The V call is TRBV30, the J call TRBJ2-7; no firm D call. Germline V gene data show CDR1 as GTSNPN and CDR2 as SVGIG (reference sequence). The V end lost 0 bases, the J end lost 1 base, and 10 bases lay between the germline ends. CDR3 size: 14 residues. This chain's CDR3 is CAWSVGGPSYEQYF. DNA for the CDR3: TGTGCCTGGAGTGTGGGTGGGCCATCCTACGAGCAGTACTTC. The variable domain in full, with the rest retrieved from reference TRBV30 and TRBJ2-7, is SQTIHQWPATLVQPVGSPLSLECTVEGTSNPNLYWYRQAAGRGLQLLFYSVGIGQISSEVPQNLSASRPQDRQFILSSKKLLLSDSGFYLCAWSVGGPSYEQYFGPGTRLTVT.

The rearrangement uses TRBV7-8 and TRBJ1-5; TRBD1 agrees at 7 bases. The CDR3 loop spans 20 amino acids. The V segment lost 3 bases and the J segment 6 bases; nucleotides outside the gene matches: 23. Germline loops: CDR1 SGHVS, CDR2 FQNEAQ. For the CDR3, the DNA is TGTGCCAGCAGCTTGGCCATTTCGGGACAGTCACCTTATTCTAGTCAGCCCCAGCATTTT. Translated: CASSLAISGQSPYSSQPQHF.

This clone appeared once. The V gene is TRBV28, the J gene TRBJ1-4; D unclear. The CDR3 sequence is 12 residues long. CDR1 MDHEN and CDR2 SYDVKM come from the germline V gene. V was pared by 2 bases and J by 8 bases, with 6 bases between. The CDR3, as DNA: TGTGCCAGCAGTTTAACGGGGGAAAAACTGTTTTTT. This sequence encodes CASSLTGEKLFF. The full variable domain, rest sourced from reference TRBV28 and TRBJ1-4, is DVKVTQSSRYLVKRTGEKVFLECVQDMDHENMFWYRQDPGLGLRLIYFSYDVKMKEKGDIPEGYSVSREKKERFSLILESASTNQTSMYLCASSLTGEKLFFGSGTQLSVL.

The chain combines TRBV7-6 with TRBJ2-5; possibly TRBD1 for D (6 bases). The length of the CDR3 is 15 residues. Germline-derived CDR1 and CDR2 are SGHVS and FNYEAQ. Trimming took off 5 bases at V and 5 bases at J, with 18 bases between the two ends. CDR3 region: CASSNAPGAPETQYF. The CDR3 nucleotides read TGTGCCAGCAGCAACGCTCCAGGGGCTCCGGAGACCCAGTACTTC.

V usage is TRBV29-1 and J usage is TRBJ1-5; 9 bases line up with TRBD1. CDR1 SQVTM and CDR2 ANQGSEA come from the germline V gene. The CDR3 runs 15 residues. V lost 4 bases to trimming and J lost 7 bases; unmatched junction nucleotides: 11. CDR3 loop: CSVGGGQGSGQPQHF. CDR3 bases: TGCAGCGTTGGGGGGGGACAGGGCTCAGGGCAGCCCCAGCATTTT.

The rearrangement joins TRBV9 to TRBJ2-3; 8 bases agree with TRBD2. J lost 5 bases, V lost 7 bases, and 6 bases had no gene match. Per the germline V gene, CDR1 is SGDLS and CDR2 is YYNGEE. CDR3 size: 13 residues. As DNA, the CDR3 is TGTGCCAGCCTCCGGGGGGGAGGAGATACGCAGTATTTT. Translating gives CASLRGGGDTQYF.

This chain connects TRBV25-1 to TRBJ1-3; 8 bases line up with TRBD1. Germline trimming cut 4 bases from V and 6 bases from J; bases unmatched to any gene: 5. CDR1 is MGHDK, CDR2 SYGVNS, per germline. The CDR3 is 14 residues long. CDR3 amino acids: CASSAVQGENTIYF. In nucleotides, the CDR3 is TGTGCCAGCAGTGCGGTACAGGGGGAAAACACCATATATTTT.

The chain is built from TRBV29-1 and TRBJ2-7, with D perhaps matching TRBD1 or TRBD2 (5 bases each). CDR3 length equals 15 residues. CDR1 and CDR2 (germline): SQVTM, ANQGSEA. V was trimmed by 7 bases and J by 2 bases, leaving 21 bases between them. DNA for the CDR3: TGCAGCGCTCAAGAGGGCGCAGGGCCAACCTACGAGCAGTACTTC. This translates into CSAQEGAGPTYEQYF.

The chain couples TRBV27 to TRBJ2-2, with TRBD2 identical over 16 bases. J lost 4 bases, V lost 2 bases, and 7 bases had no gene match. This CDR3 contains 19 residues. Germline CDR1 and CDR2: MNHEY and SMNVEV (reference sequence). The CDR3 reads CASSLGGLAGGPGTGELFF. DNA of the CDR3: TGTGCCAGCAGTTTAGGGGGACTAGCGGGAGGGCCGGGCACCGGGGAGCTGTTTTTT.

The V call is TRBV27, the J call TRBJ2-5; 8 bases are a match to TRBD1. Germline CDR1 and CDR2: MNHEY and SMNVEV (reference sequence). V was pared by 2 bases and J by 7 bases, with 3 bases of the junction left unmatched. The length of the CDR3 is 13 residues. CDR3 sequence reads: CASSLQQGGTQYF. The CDR3 DNA reads as TGTGCCAGCAGTTTACAACAGGGGGGGACCCAGTACTTC.

V is TRBV30 and J is TRBJ1-5; D is perhaps TRBD1 (6 bases). Germline CDR1 GTSNPN, CDR2 SVGIG (reference sequence). Trimming took off 0 bases at V and 6 bases at J, with 21 bases between the two ends. This CDR3 has 17 amino acids. The CDR3 DNA reads TGTGCCTGGAGTGTCCCCTCCGGGACATCCGGCGGTCAGCCCCAGCATTTT. Amino acids: CAWSVPSGTSGGQPQHF.